The next 23 T cell receptor beta chains were all read from a single sample in a study of T cell repertoires in cytomegalovirus infection (dated by TCRdb to between 2018 and 2020). The sample's treatment or condition label is to be understood as: in vitro stimulation with specific CMV peptide epitopes to enrich CMV-specific T cells. Sequencing was carried out with an Illumina HiSeq 1500. TCRdb ran its own pipeline on the public reads, namely fastp trimming at Q25 and MiXCR clone calling, and kept in-frame beta chains. Under each unique CDR3 protein, matching rows form one entry showing the most common genes and DNA. The sample profile shows a few hundred thousand distinct CDR3 sequences; more than 40% of them were found once. The ten largest clonotypes hold 40% to 50% of the sample. No cognate antigen is known for these TCRs. The input for sequencing was cultured PBMCs, taken from culture after CMV antigen stimulation. These receptors all come from a human donor in good health (CMV status not recorded). Some clones in this sample may be carry-over from other donors' samples.

The rearrangement links TRBV4-3 to TRBJ1-2; D is ambiguous. The CDR3 spans 15 residues. The V gene's germline CDR1 is LGHNA and CDR2 YSLEER. The V gene lost 1 base and the J gene lost 4 bases, with 13 bases spanning the gap. Written as DNA, the CDR3 is TGCGCCAGCAGCCAAGGGCCCTCCGTAGGCTATGGCTACACCTTC. This encodes CASSQGPSVGYGYTF.

This clonotype was seen more than once but under ten times. V is TRBV2 and J is TRBJ2-7, with TRBD2 matching over 10 bases. The CDR3 loop spans 14 amino acids. Germline assignment: CDR1 SNHLY and CDR2 FYNNEI. V lost 6 bases to trimming and J lost 0 bases; unmatched junction nucleotides: 2. DNA of the CDR3: TGTGCCAGCAGGGCTAGCGGGGGCTCCTACGAGCAGTACTTC. Its protein is CASRASGGSYEQYF.

This chain joins TRBV20-1 and TRBJ1-4, with a weak D call TRBD1 (6 bases). Germline V CDR1 and CDR2: DFQATT, SNEGSKA (reference sequence). The V and J ends lost 0 bases and 5 bases respectively, with 13 bases between them. CDR3 length: 15 residues. CDR3 sequence: CSAREEGGLNEKLFF. The CDR3 nucleotides are TGCAGTGCTAGAGAGGAGGGGGGACTAAATGAAAAACTGTTTTTT.

The genes are TRBV10-3 and TRBJ2-1; 7 bases are a match to TRBD1. This CDR3 has 13 residues. V gave up 4 bases and J gave up 8 bases; unmatched junction bases: 5. The germline CDR1 and CDR2 sequences are ENHRY and SYGVKD. CDR3 sequence: CAISGTGGDEQFF. Here the CDR3 DNA reads TGTGCCATCAGTGGGACAGGTGGTGATGAGCAGTTCTTC.

A few counts support this clonotype. This chain connects TRBV19 to TRBJ1-1; TRBD1 is a possible D gene (5 bases). The V gene lost 7 bases and the J gene lost 5 bases, with 14 bases spanning the gap. Germline V gives CDR1 LNHDA, CDR2 SQIVND (reference sequence). The CDR3 has 13 residues. The CDR3 loop is CASTRGSPTEAFF. CDR3 nucleotide sequence: TGTGCCAGTACTCGGGGGAGTCCAACTGAAGCTTTCTTT.

The V call is TRBV7-9, the J call TRBJ2-3; 12 positions agree with TRBD2. Germline V gene lookup returns CDR1 SEHNR and CDR2 FQNEAQ (reference sequence). The CDR3 is 16 residues long. The trim removed 5 bases at V and 6 bases at J, leaving 9 bases unmatched. The CDR3 region has the DNA TGTGCCAGCAGCGCCTCGGCTAGCGGGAGGGCTGATACGCAGTATTTT. Its translation: CASSASASGRADTQYF.

The chain recombines TRBV15 with TRBJ2-5, with D possibly matching TRBD2 (5 bases). The CDR3 totals 14 residues. Germline CDR1 and CDR2: LNHNV and YYDKDF (reference sequence). Trimming stripped 2 bases from V and 3 bases from J, with 10 bases between. The CDR3 loop is CATSRSRGKETQYF. The CDR3 DNA follows: TGTGCCACCAGCAGATCCCGGGGTAAAGAGACCCAGTACTTC.

This clonotype was seen more than once but under ten times. The chain recombines TRBV6-1 with TRBJ2-7, with D uncertain. Germline V gene data show CDR1 as MNHNS and CDR2 as SASEGT. Trimming removed 0 bases from V and 3 bases from J, with 15 bases in between. The CDR3 covers 16 residues. The CDR3, as DNA: TGTGCCAGCAGTGAAGCGAGGACCCTCATCGGCTACGAGCAGTACTTC. It encodes CASSEARTLIGYEQYF.

The rearrangement links TRBV11-2 to TRBJ1-3, with D possibly being TRBD1 (6 bases). The V end was cut by 7 bases, the J end by 3 bases, with 13 bases between. From germline, CDR1 is SGHAT and CDR2 FQNNGV. The CDR3 extends over 14 amino acids. The CDR3 DNA reads as TGTGCCAGCACCGGGGGGGGGCATGGAAACACCATATATTTT. This sequence encodes CASTGGGHGNTIYF.

The chain carries TRBV5-5 and TRBJ2-7; TRBD1 matches 9 bases. CDR1 and CDR2 (germline): SGHKS, YYEKEE (reference sequence). The CDR3 runs 15 residues. Trimming removed 4 bases from V and 3 bases from J; junction bases left unmatched: 8. CDR3 coding DNA: TGTGCCAGCAGCACCCCCGGGACAGGGAACTACGAGCAGTACTTC. Amino acid sequence: CASSTPGTGNYEQYF.

This clonotype occurred a few times. The rearrangement links TRBV5-4 to TRBJ1-1, with D unresolved. Germline CDR1 reads SGHNT; CDR2 reads YYREEE (reference sequence). CDR3 length: 15 residues. V gave up 0 bases and J gave up 0 bases, with 9 bases separating them. The CDR3 sequence: CASSLVNRMNTEAFF. CDR3 coding DNA: TGTGCCAGCAGCTTGGTCAACAGAATGAACACTGAAGCTTTCTTT.

V gene TRBV28 combines with J gene TRBJ2-1; a possible D gene is TRBD1 (5 bases). Germline V lookup: CDR1 MDHEN, CDR2 SYDVKM. The V and J ends lost 0 bases and 1 base respectively, with 10 bases between them. This CDR3 is 16 amino acids long. CDR3 sequence: CASSLWAGSSYNEQFF. The CDR3 bases are TGTGCCAGCAGTTTATGGGCAGGGTCTTCCTACAATGAGCAGTTCTTC.

The rearrangement joins TRBV11-2 to TRBJ1-1, with D perhaps TRBD1 (5 bases). The CDR3 spans 15 residues. CDR1 is SGHAT and CDR2 is FQNNGV in the germline V gene. Trimming removed 4 bases from V and 3 bases from J, with 15 bases in between. In DNA form, the CDR3 reads TGTGCCAGCAGCTACAGTGGGGCCGGGGACACTGAAGCTTTCTTT. Protein: CASSYSGAGDTEAFF. Full variable domain (rest looked up from reference TRBV11-2 and TRBJ1-1): EAGVAQSPRYKIIEKRQSVAFWCNPISGHATLYWYQQILGQGPKLLIQFQNNGVVDDSQLPKDRFSAERLKGVDSTLKIQPAKLEDSAVYLCASSYSGAGDTEAFFGQGTRLTVV.

The genes are TRBV4-1 and TRBJ1-1, with D possibly TRBD1 on 5 matching bases. V shed 0 bases and J shed 1 base, with 9 bases lying between them. The germline CDR1 and CDR2 sequences are MGHRA and YSYEKL. The CDR3 is 15 residues long. In DNA, the CDR3 is TGCGCCAGCAGCCAAGAGGTAGGGACGAACACTGAAGCTTTCTTT. It translates to CASSQEVGTNTEAFF.

This clonotype was counted a single time. J is TRBJ2-3 and V is TRBV6-2 or TRBV6-3, with 9 positions matching TRBD2. In germline, CDR1 is MNHEY, CDR2 SVGEGT. J was trimmed by 7 bases and V by 8 bases; bases with no gene match: 16. CDR3 length equals 16 residues. In DNA, the CDR3 is TGTGCCAGCCCTTACCCTTGGGCGGGAGGGCCGAATACGCAGTATTTT. Protein sequence: CASPYPWAGGPNTQYF.

This clonotype occurred a few times. This chain joins TRBV11-3 and TRBJ2-5; D perhaps matches TRBD2 (5 bases). V dropped 5 bases and J dropped 5 bases, with 12 bases sitting between them. This CDR3 has 13 residues. Germline lookup yields CDR1 SGHNT and CDR2 YENEEA. In DNA, the CDR3 is TGTGCCAGCAGCAGCGGTGACGGGGAGACCCAGTACTTC. Protein: CASSSGDGETQYF. Complete variable domain (other parts from reference TRBV11-3 and TRBJ2-5): EAGVVQSPRYKIIEKKQPVAFWCNPISGHNTLYWYLQNLGQGPELLIRYENEEAVDDSQLPKDRFSAERLKGVDSTLKIQPAELGDSAVYLCASSSGDGETQYFGPGTRLLVL.

The chain has TRBV20-1 and TRBJ2-1, with a tentative D call TRBD2 (6 bases). The CDR3 is 16 amino acids. Per germline, CDR1 DFQATT and CDR2 SNEGSKA (reference sequence). The ends were cut back, 3 bases at V and 10 bases at J, with 25 bases in the middle. The CDR3 nucleotides are TGCAGTGCTAGGGGTTATAAAACCTTAGCGGACCCCGAGCAGTTCTTC. This translates into CSARGYKTLADPEQFF.

V and J are TRBV20-1 and TRBJ1-4; TRBD1 might be the D (6 bases). Germline CDR1 is DFQATT and CDR2 is SNEGSKA (reference sequence). The CDR3 length is 13 residues. The V gene lost 3 bases and the J gene lost 10 bases, with 15 bases spanning the gap. CDR3 residues: CSASRGRGGKLFF. The CDR3 DNA reads as TGCAGTGCTAGCAGGGGCAGGGGCGGAAAACTGTTTTTT.

The V and J genes are TRBV28 and TRBJ2-3; the match to TRBD1 covers 7 bases. In germline, CDR1 is MDHEN, CDR2 SYDVKM. V lost 4 bases, J lost 4 bases, and 8 bases stayed unmatched. The CDR3 sequence is 15 residues long. The CDR3 protein is CASSSYRGLPDTQYF. In nucleotides, the CDR3 is TGTGCCAGCAGTTCCTACAGGGGTCTTCCAGATACGCAGTATTTT. Variable domain in full (rest from reference TRBV28 and TRBJ2-3): DVKVTQSSRYLVKRTGEKVFLECVQDMDHENMFWYRQDPGLGLRLIYFSYDVKMKEKGDIPEGYSVSREKKERFSLILESASTNQTSMYLCASSSYRGLPDTQYFGPGTRLTVL.

This clonotype came up once. The chain recombines TRBV30 with TRBJ2-1, with 9 bases that match TRBD2. Germline V lookup: CDR1 GTSNPN, CDR2 SVGIG (reference sequence). Trimming cost V 5 bases and J 4 bases; bases outside gene matches: 3. The CDR3 length is 13 residues. As DNA, the CDR3 is TGTGCCTGGCAGACTAGCGGATACAATGAGCAGTTCTTC. Its translation: CAWQTSGYNEQFF.

This clonotype is a singleton in its sample. The chain combines TRBV7-6 with TRBJ2-3, with TRBD1 identical over 7 bases. The CDR3 is made up of 16 amino acids. V shed 5 bases, J shed 1 base, and the junction held 9 bases outside the gene matches. CDR1 is SGHVS, CDR2 FNYEAQ, per germline. CDR3 sequence reads: CASSIRQGWGTDTQYF. CDR3 DNA: TGTGCCAGCAGCATTAGACAGGGATGGGGCACAGATACGCAGTATTTT. Full variable domain (rest looked up from reference TRBV7-6 and TRBJ2-3): GAGVSQSPRYKVTKRGQDVALRCDPISGHVSLYWYRQALGQGPEFLTYFNYEAQQDKSGLPNDRFSAERPEGSISTLTIQRTEQRDSAMYRCASSIRQGWGTDTQYFGPGTRLTVL.

As DNA, the CDR3 is TGTGCCAGCAGCACTCGTAGGTCCGCCTCCGAGCAGTACTTC. Its translation is CASSTRRSASEQYF. This chain uses TRBV7-6 with TRBJ2-7; no firm D call. V lost 5 bases and J lost 6, with 17 bases in between. In germline, CDR1 is SGHVS, CDR2 FNYEAQ. The CDR3 covers 14 residues.

The gene calls are TRBV4-2 and TRBJ2-7; 11 nucleotides match TRBD2. Trimming removed 0 bases from V and 4 bases from J; junction bases left unmatched: 5. The CDR3 extends over 16 amino acids. Germline-derived CDR1 and CDR2 are LGHNA and YNFKEQ. The CDR3 here is CASSQELAGVEYEQYF. The CDR3, as DNA: TGTGCCAGCAGCCAAGAACTAGCGGGAGTGGAGTACGAGCAGTACTTC.